This TCR beta chain was documented in a study of blood T cells in healthy people across ages. Through a sample-barcoded 5' primer and a J-beta primer mix, a second PCR was run for roughly 7 to 12 cycles. TCRdb analysed the 5' RACE reads with MiXCR anew, one entry per CDR3 protein. The sample records 1.4 million or so distinct CDR3 sequences, approximately 39% being singletons. This clonotype appeared a few times. The length of the CDR3 is 13 residues. Trimming took 7 bases from V and 5 from J; bases not matched to a gene: 6. Germline V gene data show CDR1 as ENHRY and CDR2 as SYGVKD. The chain employs TRBV10-3 and TRBJ1-1; 8 bases line up with TRBD1. Sequences were obtained from blood. This receptor was obtained from a woman between 18 and 30 years old in good health. The CDR3 reads CAITDRVGTEAFF. The CDR3 bases are TGTGCCATCACGGACAGGGTGGGAACTGAAGCTTTCTTT.